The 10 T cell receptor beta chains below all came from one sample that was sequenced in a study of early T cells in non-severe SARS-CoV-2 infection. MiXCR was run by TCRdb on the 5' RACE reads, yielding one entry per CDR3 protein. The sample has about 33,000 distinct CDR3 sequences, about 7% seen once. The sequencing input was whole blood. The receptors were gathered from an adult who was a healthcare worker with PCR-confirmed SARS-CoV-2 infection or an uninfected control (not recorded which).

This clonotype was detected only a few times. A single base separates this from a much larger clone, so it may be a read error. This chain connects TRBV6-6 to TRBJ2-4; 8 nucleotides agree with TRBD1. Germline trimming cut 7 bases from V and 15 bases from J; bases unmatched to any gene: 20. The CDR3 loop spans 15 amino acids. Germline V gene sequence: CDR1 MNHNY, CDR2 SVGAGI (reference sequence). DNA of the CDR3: TGTGCCAGCACCTCTGTCACCGACAGGGGAGCACGCCCGTACTTC. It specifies CASTSVTDRGARPYF.

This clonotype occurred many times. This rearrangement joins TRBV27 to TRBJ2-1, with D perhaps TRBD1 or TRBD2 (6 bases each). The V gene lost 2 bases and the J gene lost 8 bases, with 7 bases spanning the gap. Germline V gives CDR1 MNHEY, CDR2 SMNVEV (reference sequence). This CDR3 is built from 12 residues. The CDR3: CASSLRGDEQFF. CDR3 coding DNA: TGTGCCAGCAGTTTAAGGGGGGATGAGCAGTTCTTC.

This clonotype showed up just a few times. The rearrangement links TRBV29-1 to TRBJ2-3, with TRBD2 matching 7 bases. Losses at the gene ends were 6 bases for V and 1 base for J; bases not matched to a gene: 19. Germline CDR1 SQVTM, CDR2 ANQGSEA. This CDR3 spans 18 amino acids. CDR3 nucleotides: TGCAGCGTGGAGTTGGGACGACGTGCGGGAGTGGGCACAGATACGCAGTATTTT. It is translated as CSVELGRRAGVGTDTQYF.

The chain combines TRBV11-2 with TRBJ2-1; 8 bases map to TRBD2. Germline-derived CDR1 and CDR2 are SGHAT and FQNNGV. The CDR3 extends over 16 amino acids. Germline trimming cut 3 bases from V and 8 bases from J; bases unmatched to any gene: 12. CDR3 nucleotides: TGTGCCAGCAGCTTCTTCGAAGCGGGAGCGTGGGATGAGCAGTTCTTC. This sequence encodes CASSFFEAGAWDEQFF.

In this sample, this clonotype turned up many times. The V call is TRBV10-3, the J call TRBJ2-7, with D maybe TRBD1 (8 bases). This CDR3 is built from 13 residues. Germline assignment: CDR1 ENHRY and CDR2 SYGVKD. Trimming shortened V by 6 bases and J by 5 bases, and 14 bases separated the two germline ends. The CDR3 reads CAISDRGGNEQYF. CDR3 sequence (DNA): TGTGCCATCAGCGACAGGGGAGGGAACGAGCAGTACTTC.

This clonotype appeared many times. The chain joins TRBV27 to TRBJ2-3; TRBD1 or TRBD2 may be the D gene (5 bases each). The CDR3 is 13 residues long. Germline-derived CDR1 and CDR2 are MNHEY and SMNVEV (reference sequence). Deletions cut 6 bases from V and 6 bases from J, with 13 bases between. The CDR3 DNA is TGTGCCAGCAGCCCCTGGGGGTTGGATACGCAGTATTTT. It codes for CASSPWGLDTQYF.

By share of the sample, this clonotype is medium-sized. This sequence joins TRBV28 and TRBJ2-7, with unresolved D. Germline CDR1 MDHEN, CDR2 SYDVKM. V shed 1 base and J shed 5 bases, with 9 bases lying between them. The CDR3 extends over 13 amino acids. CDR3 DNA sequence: TGTGCCAGCAGTTTATCCCCGGGTGACGAGCAGTACTTC. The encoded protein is CASSLSPGDEQYF.

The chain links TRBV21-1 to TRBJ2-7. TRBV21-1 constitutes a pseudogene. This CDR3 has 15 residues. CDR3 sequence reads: CASSKWVGKRYEQYF. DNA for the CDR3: TGTGCCAGCAGCAAATGGGTAGGGAAGAGGTACGAGCAGTACTTC.

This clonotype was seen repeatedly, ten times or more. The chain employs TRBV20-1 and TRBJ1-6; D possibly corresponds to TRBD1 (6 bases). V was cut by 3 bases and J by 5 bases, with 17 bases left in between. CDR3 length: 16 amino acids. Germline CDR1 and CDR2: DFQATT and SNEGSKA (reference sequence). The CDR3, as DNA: TGCAGTGCTAGCCATTCCGGGACACTTGATAATTCACCCCTCCACTTT. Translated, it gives CSASHSGTLDNSPLHF.

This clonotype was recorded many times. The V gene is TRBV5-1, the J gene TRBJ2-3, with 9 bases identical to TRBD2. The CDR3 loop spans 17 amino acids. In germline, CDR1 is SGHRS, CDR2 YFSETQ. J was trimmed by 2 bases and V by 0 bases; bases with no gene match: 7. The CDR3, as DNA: TGCGCCAGCAGCTTGGCGGACCTAGCGGGAACCACAGATACGCAGTATTTT. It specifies CASSLADLAGTTDTQYF.